This entry concerns a single T cell receptor beta chain. In the study's own analysis: Estimates of nucleated cell counts were drawn from the amplification of reference gene primers. Libraries were prepared by immunoSEQ multiplex PCR; TCRdb keeps only in-frame clonotypes and omits some of them. That table furnishes V, J and clone size, whereas the DNA furnished D and trimming. The sample carries about 150,000 clones, just under 85% recorded once. CDR3 length equals 13 residues. The V gene lost 5 bases and the J gene lost 9 bases, with 16 bases spanning the gap. The germline CDR1 and CDR2 sequences are LNHDA and SQIVND (reference sequence). This entry is derived from a study of blood T cell repertoires in COVID-19. Study in general: T cells, B-cell-depleted T cells, or PBMCs supplied cDNA or gDNA.

The source material was peripheral blood. This receptor was identified in a woman aged 60 to 75 with acute or convalescent COVID-19. The genes are TRBV19 and TRBJ1-2, with TRBD1 as a possible D gene (5 bases). In nucleotides, the CDR3 is TGTGCCAGTAGTTCGGAGGCGGGGCGGAGCTACACCTTC. Its translation is CASSSEAGRSYTF.